This paragraph reports one T cell receptor beta chain. This CDR3 spans 12 amino acids. After removal of 6 bases from V and 12 bases from J, the junction contained 8 bases not matched to a gene. The sample originates from a study of blood T cell repertoires in COVID-19. Measured with immunoSEQ multiplex PCR; TCRdb has only the in-frame clones, and not every one. The sample yields roughly 300,000 clones, around 85% seen once. The sequencing sample was made of PBMCs or T cells enriched from blood (not recorded which). This clonotype was obtained from a woman aged 35 to 49 with acute COVID-19. This chain uses TRBV12-3 or TRBV12-4 with TRBJ1-1, with 9 bases that match TRBD1. CDR3 residues: CASRLPTGGSFF. Here the CDR3 DNA reads TGTGCCAGCAGACTCCCGACAGGGGGATCTTTCTTT.